The 23 T cell receptor beta chains given below trace back to one sample, sequenced in a study of T cells in localized non-small cell lung cancer. The method was immunoSEQ multiplex PCR; TCRdb's version includes in-frame clones alone and lacks a portion of them. This sample has roughly 12,000 clones, with about four fifths found just once. This material consisted of peripheral blood, taken before any cancer treatment. These receptors were collected from a male donor aged 60 or older with stage I lung adenocarcinoma.

The rearrangement uses TRBV19 and TRBJ2-3; D is undetermined. The CDR3 totals 15 residues. V was trimmed by 4 bases and J by 2 bases, leaving 13 bases between them. Looked up from germline, CDR1 is LNHDA and CDR2 is SQIVND (reference sequence). The CDR3 DNA is TGTGCCAGTAGTAGACCCCGTGCCACCACAGATACGCAGTATTTT. Its protein product is CASSRPRATTDTQYF.

The rearrangement uses TRBV28 and TRBJ2-3, with 13 nucleotides matching TRBD2. The CDR3 length is 16 residues. From germline, CDR1 is MDHEN and CDR2 SYDVKM. V gave up 3 bases and J gave up 7 bases; unmatched junction bases: 7. The CDR3 reads CASSFRMTSGRNTQYF. Here the CDR3 DNA reads TGTGCCAGCAGTTTCCGTATGACTAGCGGGAGGAATACGCAGTATTTT.

The gene calls are TRBV5-4 and TRBJ1-4; D may be TRBD1 (5 bases). Trimming left V 2 bases short and J 8 bases short, with 16 bases between. The CDR3 spans 15 residues. CDR1 is SGHNT and CDR2 is YYREEE in the germline V gene (reference sequence). The CDR3 reads CASSLYGAGKEKLFF. The CDR3 region has the DNA TGTGCCAGCAGCTTATACGGGGCAGGGAAGGAAAAACTGTTTTTT.

The chain links TRBV7-6 to TRBJ1-2; the match to TRBD1 covers 7 bases. The CDR3 extends over 14 amino acids. Trimming removed 7 bases from V and 7 bases from J; junction bases left unmatched: 12. Germline CDR1 SGHVS, CDR2 FNYEAQ. The CDR3 is CASNDGTVFFGYTF. In nucleotides, the CDR3 is TGTGCCAGCAACGACGGGACAGTATTTTTTGGCTACACCTTC.

This clone was recorded once. J is TRBJ2-3 and V is TRBV5-1; D gene ambiguous. The CDR3 is made up of 16 amino acids. Per germline, CDR1 SGHRS and CDR2 YFSETQ. V dropped 3 bases and J dropped 0 bases, with 14 bases sitting between them. The CDR3 here is CASSSYIAISTDTQYF. The CDR3 nucleotides read TGCGCCAGCAGCTCGTATATAGCCATTAGCACAGATACGCAGTATTTT.

The chain uses TRBV5-4 and TRBJ2-2; 11 nucleotides match TRBD2. The CDR3 runs 17 residues. CDR1 is SGHNT, CDR2 YYREEE, per germline (reference sequence). Unmatched junction bases numbered 8, after V lost 5 bases and J lost 2 bases. Here the CDR3 DNA reads TGTGCCAGCAGTTTAGCGGGAGGGTCCCTAAACACCGGGGAGCTGTTTTTT. It codes for CASSLAGGSLNTGELFF.

V and J are TRBV7-9 and TRBJ1-5, with D uncertain. The CDR3 is made up of 13 amino acids. Germline V gives CDR1 SEHNR, CDR2 FQNEAQ (reference sequence). Deletions cut 4 bases from V and 0 bases from J, with 4 bases between. This CDR3 is CASSSRSNQPQHF. In DNA form, the CDR3 reads TGTGCCAGCAGCTCACGTAGCAATCAGCCCCAGCATTTT.

This sequence joins TRBV6-4 and TRBJ2-3; D is unresolved. The CDR3 consists of 13 residues. V lost 5 bases and J lost 5, with 11 bases in between. Germline loops: CDR1 MRHNA, CDR2 SNTAGT. The CDR3 DNA reads as TGTGCCAGCAGTCCGACTCGACGAGATACGCAGTATTTT. Encoded protein: CASSPTRRDTQYF.

The chain joins TRBV5-1 to TRBJ2-5; 8 nucleotides align to TRBD1. The germline V gene has CDR1 SGHRS and CDR2 YFSETQ. J gave up 4 bases and V 3 bases, and 2 bases lay outside the gene matches. There are 13 residues in the CDR3. The CDR3 protein is CASSSQGGETQYF. CDR3 in DNA: TGCGCCAGCAGCTCACAGGGGGGAGAGACCCAGTACTTC.

The V call is TRBV5-1, the J call TRBJ2-3; the match to TRBD2 covers 8 bases. The J segment lost 5 bases and the V segment lost 0 bases, leaving 5 bases of the junction unmatched. The CDR3 consists of 15 residues. Looked up from germline, CDR1 is SGHRS and CDR2 is YFSETQ. CDR3 DNA: TGCGCCAGCAGCTTGGGTAGCGGGATTGTAGATACGCAGTATTTT. Amino acids: CASSLGSGIVDTQYF.

The chain links TRBV7-9 to TRBJ2-5; D may be TRBD1 (6 bases). From germline, CDR1 is SEHNR and CDR2 FQNEAQ (reference sequence). This CDR3 region has 16 residues. V gave up 4 bases and J gave up 4 bases, with 19 bases separating them. CDR3 sequence (DNA): TGTGCCAGCAGCTCCGCGCCAGGGGCAGGAGTAGAGACCCAGTACTTC. As protein: CASSSAPGAGVETQYF.

The chain joins TRBV28 to TRBJ1-5; TRBD1 might be the D (5 bases). CDR1 and CDR2 from the germline V gene are MDHEN and SYDVKM. This CDR3 comprises 17 residues. Trimming took 6 bases from V and 0 from J, leaving 18 bases between them. The CDR3 region has the DNA TGTGCCAGCAGAAAAACAGGTCTAGCCCATAGCAATCAGCCCCAGCATTTT. Amino acids: CASRKTGLAHSNQPQHF.

This clone has a handful of counts. The CDR3 DNA reads as TGCGCCAGCAGCTGGGGGGCAACTAGCGGGAGTCTCCTTGGTACAGATACGCAGTATTTT. Its translation: CASSWGATSGSLLGTDTQYF. The chain recombines TRBV5-1 with TRBJ2-3; the match to TRBD2 covers 11 bases. Germline V gene sequence: CDR1 SGHRS, CDR2 YFSETQ. With V trimmed by 3 bases and J by 3 bases, 18 bases remained unmatched. This CDR3 contains 20 residues.

The CDR3 region is CASSKYGGGYEQYF. The DNA for the CDR3 is TGTGCCAGCAGCAAGTACGGAGGAGGCTACGAGCAGTACTTC. This chain links TRBV28 with TRBJ2-7, with D tentatively TRBD2 (5 bases). With 6 bases removed from V and 3 bases from J, the gap between germline ends came to 15 bases. CDR1 is MDHEN, CDR2 SYDVKM, per germline. CDR3 size: 14 residues.

The chain uses TRBV5-1 and TRBJ2-6; D not certain. The length of the CDR3 is 14 residues. Trimming removed 3 bases from V and 4 bases from J, with 8 bases in between. Germline V gene data show CDR1 as SGHRS and CDR2 as YFSETQ. Here the CDR3 DNA reads TGCGCCAGCAGCTCCGGGTCAGGGGCCAACGTCCTGACTTTC. Amino acids: CASSSGSGANVLTF.

This clone was found once. The V call is TRBV11-2, the J call TRBJ2-3; 11 positions agree with TRBD2. Trimming removed 0 bases from V and 3 bases from J; junction bases left unmatched: 14. CDR1 and CDR2 (germline): SGHAT, FQNNGV. This CDR3 has 20 amino acids. Here the CDR3 DNA reads TGTGCCAGCAGCTTAGAGAGATCTAGCGGGAGGCTGTTCGGTACAGATACGCAGTATTTT. Translating gives CASSLERSSGRLFGTDTQYF.

The rearrangement joins TRBV2 to TRBJ2-1, with D tentatively TRBD2 (6 bases). The CDR3 runs to 15 residues. The germline V gene has CDR1 SNHLY and CDR2 FYNNEI. The V and J ends lost 2 bases and 6 bases respectively, with 14 bases between them. CDR3 in DNA: TGTGCCAGCAGTGAACAGCGGTCGGGGGTCAATGAGCAGTTCTTC. Its translation is CASSEQRSGVNEQFF.

The genes are TRBV19 and TRBJ1-5, with D possibly matching TRBD1 (5 bases). V was pared by 7 bases and J by 7 bases, with 17 bases between. CDR1 and CDR2 (germline): LNHDA, SQIVND (reference sequence). CDR3 length: 14 residues. CDR3 protein: CASNGRARGQPQHF. For the CDR3, the DNA is TGTGCCAGTAACGGCAGGGCCCGGGGGCAGCCCCAGCATTTT.

This clone was counted a few times. The V call is TRBV28, the J call TRBJ1-2; 10 bases agree with TRBD1. Germline V gene sequence: CDR1 MDHEN, CDR2 SYDVKM. V gave up 2 bases and J gave up 2 bases; unmatched junction bases: 5. This CDR3 is built from 16 residues. CDR3 amino acids: CASSLPGTGVNYGYTF. The CDR3, as DNA: TGTGCCAGCAGTTTACCCGGGACAGGGGTAAACTATGGCTACACCTTC.

This chain links TRBV2 with TRBJ1-5, with 7 nucleotides matching TRBD1. Germline V gene data show CDR1 as SNHLY and CDR2 as FYNNEI. Trimming removed 5 bases from V and 0 bases from J; junction bases left unmatched: 7. The CDR3 contains 16 residues. The CDR3 DNA reads TGTGCCAGCAGTCCCGTCAGGGGGGATAGCAATCAGCCCCAGCATTTT. Protein: CASSPVRGDSNQPQHF.

This clone has a single count. This chain links TRBV28 with TRBJ2-1; no reliable D call. In germline, CDR1 is MDHEN, CDR2 SYDVKM. CDR3 size: 14 residues. The V end lost 2 bases, the J end lost 0 bases, and 5 bases lay between the germline ends. CDR3 protein: CASSLLSSYNEQFF. The CDR3 DNA is TGTGCCAGCAGTTTACTATCCTCCTACAATGAGCAGTTCTTC.

This clone was recorded once. This chain uses TRBV11-2 with TRBJ1-4, with D tentatively TRBD1 (6 bases). V lost 4 bases and J 8 bases, leaving 14 bases between the germline ends. Germline CDR1 is SGHAT and CDR2 is FQNNGV. The CDR3 spans 14 residues. As DNA, the CDR3 is TGTGCCAGCAGCTCCATGACAGGCAACGAAAAACTGTTTTTT. Protein sequence: CASSSMTGNEKLFF.

This chain links TRBV28 with TRBJ1-5; no definite D call. The CDR3 is 14 residues long. Germline CDR1 and CDR2: MDHEN and SYDVKM. V lost 6 bases, J lost 9 bases, and 18 bases lay in between. Here the CDR3 reads CASSPTPRDLPQHF. The CDR3 bases are TGTGCCAGCAGCCCGACCCCTAGGGATTTGCCCCAGCATTTT.